This TCR beta chain was sequenced during a study of B cell selection in AIRE deficiency. Regulatory T cells were sorted as CD4+CD25hiCD127low/negative cells. Repertoires were generated with immunoSEQ multiplex PCR, while TCRdb's copy carries only in-frame clones and drops some. Here the sample spans tens of thousands of clones, 92% being singletons. CDR1 is MNHGY and CDR2 is SVAAGI in the germline V gene. This CDR3 contains 14 residues. The germline V and J ends were trimmed by 6 bases and 4 bases, with 16 bases remaining between them. The sample comprised CD4+CD25+ Tregs sorted from PBMCs. The genes are TRBV6-9 and TRBJ2-7, with D possibly being TRBD2 (5 bases). The sequence came from a human donor in good health. As DNA, the CDR3 is TGTGCCAGCAGCCCTCCCGGGATCTCGTACGAGCAGTACTTC. Translation: CASSPPGISYEQYF.